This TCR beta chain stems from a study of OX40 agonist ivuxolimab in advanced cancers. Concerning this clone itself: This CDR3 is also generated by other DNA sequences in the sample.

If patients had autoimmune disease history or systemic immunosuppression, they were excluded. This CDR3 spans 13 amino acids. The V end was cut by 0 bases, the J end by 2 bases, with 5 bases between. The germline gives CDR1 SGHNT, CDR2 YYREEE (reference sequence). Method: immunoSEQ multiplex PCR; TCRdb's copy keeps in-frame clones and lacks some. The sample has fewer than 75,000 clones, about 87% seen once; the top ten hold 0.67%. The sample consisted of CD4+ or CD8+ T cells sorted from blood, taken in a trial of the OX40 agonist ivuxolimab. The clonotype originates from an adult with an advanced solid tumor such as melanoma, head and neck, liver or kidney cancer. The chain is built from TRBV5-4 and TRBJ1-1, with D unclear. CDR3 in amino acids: CASSLVSNTEAFF. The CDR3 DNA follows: TGTGCCAGCAGCTTGGTCAGTAACACTGAAGCTTTCTTT.